This section outlines one T cell receptor (beta chain) sequence together with its context. This clone was counted only a few times. Its antigen specificity is not known. The sample holds no much larger clone one base away, and base qualities are not on file. The treatment or condition tag for this specimen amounts to: randomized to nivolumab then ipilimumab (arm A) or the reverse (arm B). None of the patients in the trial had previously been given DNA-damaging chemotherapy. The samples were obtained from melanoma patients enrolled in CheckMate 064, an open-label, randomized phase II trial testing sequential checkpoint blockade. Genomic DNA from formalin-fixed paraffin-embedded (FFPE) tissue samples served as the input for tumor TCR sequencing. The sample comes from a study of sequential checkpoint blockade in melanoma (dated by TCRdb to about 2019). Study-wide context: In a 1:1 randomization, patients received either first-line nivolumab then ipilimumab (arm A) or ipilimumab then nivolumab (arm B). DNA from approximately 91 pretreatment melanoma tumor samples was subjected to TCRbeta immunosequencing. Maintenance nivolumab came after each of the two trial sequences. For 20 to 25 patients, matched tumor biopsies were obtained before treatment and at week 13, following single-agent nivolumab (arm A) or ipilimumab (arm B). In about 80% of the matched pre- and post-treatment tumor biopsy pairs, both biopsies came from the same lesion. On the study overall, not on this receptor specifically: Tumor T-cell fraction and clonality were found to correlate with PD-L1 staining and CD8+ T-cell counts but not with mutational load. Among patients in arm A, the nivolumab-first arm, pretreatment tumor TIL clonality was associated with response (P = .04). Small sample sizes and reduced statistical power limited the analyses of tumor T-cell fraction within each arm. Validation of the response-prediction model combining TCR metrics and mutation burden is needed in larger, independent patient cohorts. Patients whose tumor T-cell fraction and clonality increased by week 13 were about 30 times more likely to achieve clinical benefit.

The germline V end is reduced by 6 bases and the J end by 1 base; junction bases left unmatched: 4. The CDR3 numbers 14 residues from cysteine through phenylalanine. The CDR3 DNA has 42 bases and is translated from base 1. CDR1 and CDR2 were assigned from the germline V gene as WSHSY and SAAADI. The immunoSEQ Assay was used to immunosequence TCRbeta CDR3 regions from genomic DNA. Prior to high-throughput sequencing, genomic DNA was amplified by bias-controlled multiplex PCR. Processing in the source paper ran as follows. To quantify the absolute abundance of each unique TCRbeta CDR3 region, the sequences were collapsed and filtered. Clonality was defined as 1 minus Pielou's evenness and was calculated using productive rearrangements only. Tumor T-cell fraction was calculated by normalizing TCRbeta template counts to the amount of usable DNA, which was estimated from several housekeeping genes. Clones with significantly greater frequencies in on-treatment versus baseline samples were identified using a previously published method. TCRdb stores this immuneACCESS table with in-frame sequences only. Part of the clones is absent; in the studies checked, under half of the shortfall reflects unresolved V genes, and no reason is known for the rest. V, J and clone size reflect that table, while D and trimming were determined from the DNA. For this sample the table gives more than 10,000 clones, of which around 28% were detected only once. More than 25% of the sample is taken by the ten largest.

The specimen comprised tumor tissue (inferred from file names), sampled from a patient given nivolumab and ipilimumab in sequence. The rearrangement combines TRBV10-2 with TRBJ2-3; the junction holds 7 bases that match TRBD1. This sequence originates from a human donor with melanoma. The DNA reads as follows: TGCGCCAGCAGCTCCGGGACAGGCACAGATACGCAGTATTTT. It translates as CASSSGTGTDTQYF.